These 6 T cell receptor beta chains were all obtained from the same sample, sequenced in a study of blood T cell repertoires in COVID-19 (dated by TCRdb to the early 2020s). The library relied on the immunoSEQ multiplex PCR assay. The table was pulled from immuneACCESS by TCRdb, which kept in-frame rearrangements only. Such tables lose some clones; where checked, under half of the loss comes from unresolved V genes, and the rest has no known cause. In all, the sample holds 100,000 or so clones, and roughly 76% of those were seen once. In total, the top ten clones hold under 11% of the sample. The sample comprised peripheral blood. These receptors were taken from a human donor in a cohort sampled during active COVID-19.

V gene TRBV20-1 combines with J gene TRBJ1-2; D remains ambiguous. The V and J ends lost 2 bases and 3 bases respectively, with 4 bases between them. This CDR3 region has 11 residues. Germline CDR1 reads DFQATT; CDR2 reads SNEGSKA (reference sequence). The CDR3: CSARQDYGYTF. In nucleotides, the CDR3 is TGCAGTGCTAGACAGGACTATGGCTACACCTTC.

This chain joins TRBV28 and TRBJ2-7, with TRBD2 identical over 10 bases. The CDR3 length is 15 residues. Germline CDR1 MDHEN, CDR2 SYDVKM. Losses at the gene ends were 5 bases for V and 6 bases for J; bases not matched to a gene: 10. CDR3 nucleotides: TGTGCCAGCAGTGCCGGTGGTAGCGGGAGGAGCGAGCAGTACTTC. Translated, it gives CASSAGGSGRSEQYF.

The CDR3 DNA reads TGTGCCAGCAGCTGGGGGGGTAGAACGTATAGAGATGAGCAGTTCTTC. Protein product: CASSWGGRTYRDEQFF. This rearrangement joins TRBV5-8 to TRBJ2-1; 7 bases map to TRBD2. The CDR3 consists of 16 residues. Germline V gene data show CDR1 as SGHTS and CDR2 as YDEGEE. V was pared by 3 bases and J by 8 bases, with 14 bases of the junction left unmatched.

This rearrangement joins TRBV7-2 to TRBJ1-1; 8 nucleotides align to TRBD1. The CDR3 covers 14 residues. Germline V gene sequence: CDR1 SGHTA, CDR2 FQGNSA. V trimming: 6 bases; J trimming: 4 bases; junction bases outside the gene matches: 7. The DNA of the CDR3 is TGTGCCAGCAGACCAACCACAGGGGGCACTGAAGCTTTCTTT. This encodes CASRPTTGGTEAFF.

This chain uses TRBV19 with TRBJ2-2; a weak D match, TRBD1 (6 bases). The CDR3 covers 17 residues. Germline V gene data show CDR1 as LNHDA and CDR2 as SQIVND (reference sequence). V dropped 9 bases and J dropped 0 bases, with 20 bases sitting between them. CDR3 nucleotides: TGTGCCAGCCTCCGGGACAACCTCTTAGCGAACACCGGGGAGCTGTTTTTT. This encodes CASLRDNLLANTGELFF.

The V and J genes are TRBV7-3 and TRBJ2-3; D gene uncertain. Germline lookup yields CDR1 SGHTA and CDR2 FQGTGA. V gave up 4 bases and J gave up 0 bases, with 8 bases separating them. This CDR3 has 14 amino acids. CDR3 sequence reads: CASSSRSSTDTQYF. In DNA form, the CDR3 reads TGTGCCAGCAGCTCTCGGTCAAGCACAGATACGCAGTATTTT.